What follows are 14 T cell receptor beta chains derived from one specimen sequenced in a study of T cells after yellow fever vaccination. TCRdb fed the 5' RACE reads into MiXCR, producing one record per CDR3 protein. The data hold roughly 520,000 distinct CDR3 sequences, with less than 25% observed a single time. Source: PBMCs, taken 21 days after the first yellow fever vaccination. Source of these receptors: a man younger than 35 who received the YFV17D yellow fever vaccine.

This clonotype was detected a few times. This chain connects TRBV18 to TRBJ2-7; D is perhaps TRBD2 (6 bases). V dropped 6 bases and J dropped 3 bases, with 12 bases sitting between them. This CDR3 spans 13 amino acids. The germline V gene has CDR1 KGHSH and CDR2 LQKENI. The CDR3 nucleotides are TGTGCCAGCTCCTCCGCGGGGTACTACGAGCAGTACTTC. It encodes CASSSAGYYEQYF.

Ten or more counts support this clonotype. The chain joins TRBV5-6 to TRBJ2-1; 12 bases align to TRBD2. The junction had 5 bases not matched to a gene; V was cut back by 6 bases and J by 7 bases. Germline values: CDR1 SGHDT, CDR2 YYEEEE. The CDR3 sequence is 14 residues long. Written as DNA, the CDR3 is TGTGCCAGCACCCTAGCGGGGGGGCCGAATGAGCAGTTCTTC. Translation gives CASTLAGGPNEQFF.

Written as DNA, the CDR3 is TGTGCCAGCAGTTACCCGGGACAGGACGAGCAGTACTTC. It is translated as CASSYPGQDEQYF. The rearrangement uses TRBV6-5 and TRBJ2-7; 8 bases align to TRBD1. Germline V CDR1 and CDR2: MNHEY, SVGAGI. There are 13 residues in the CDR3. J lost 5 bases, V lost 2 bases, and 2 bases had no gene match.

The genes are TRBV27 and TRBJ1-2; 10 nucleotides agree with TRBD1. Germline loops: CDR1 MNHEY, CDR2 SMNVEV (reference sequence). The V segment lost 5 bases and the J segment 8 bases; nucleotides outside the gene matches: 8. CDR3 length: 14 amino acids. The CDR3 sequence is CASSRRQGAWGYTF. CDR3 in DNA: TGTGCCAGCAGTCGGAGACAGGGGGCGTGGGGCTACACCTTC.

This chain uses TRBV29-1 with TRBJ2-2; D ambiguous. CDR1 and CDR2 (germline): SQVTM, ANQGSEA. Trimming shortened V by 0 bases and J by 4 bases, and 0 bases separated the two germline ends. The CDR3 is 11 residues long. In DNA, the CDR3 is TGCAGCGTTGAAGACACCGGGGAGCTGTTTTTT. Translated, it gives CSVEDTGELFF.

V gene TRBV4-1 combines with J gene TRBJ2-7, with D hard to call. CDR1 MGHRA and CDR2 YSYEKL come from the germline V gene. V lost 0 bases, J lost 0 bases, and 6 bases lay in between. This CDR3 region has 14 residues. In DNA form, the CDR3 reads TGCGCCAGCAGCCAAGACCCAAGCTCCTACGAGCAGTACTTC. As protein: CASSQDPSSYEQYF.

This clonotype was seen more than once but under ten times. This rearrangement joins TRBV4-1 to TRBJ1-5; D unresolved. CDR1 MGHRA and CDR2 YSYEKL come from the germline V gene. V lost 2 bases and J 9 bases, leaving 11 bases between the germline ends. This CDR3 comprises 13 residues. The CDR3 loop is CASSQLGVLPQHF. The CDR3 DNA is TGCGCCAGCAGCCAACTGGGTGTTCTGCCCCAGCATTTT.

This chain joins TRBV4-3 and TRBJ2-1, with TRBD2 identical over 10 bases. The CDR3 is 18 residues long. The V and J ends lost 1 base and 6 bases, in that order; junction bases with no gene match: 12. In germline, CDR1 is LGHNA, CDR2 YSLEER. CDR3 region: CASSQVSGGARGLNEQFF. The CDR3 DNA follows: TGCGCCAGCAGCCAAGTCAGCGGGGGGGCCAGAGGGCTCAATGAGCAGTTCTTC.

The chain carries TRBV3-1 and TRBJ2-5, with 7 positions matching TRBD2. Trimming took 3 bases from V and 5 from J; bases not matched to a gene: 3. Per the germline V gene, CDR1 is LGHDT and CDR2 is YNNKEL (reference sequence). The CDR3 length is 13 residues. The CDR3 DNA sequence: TGTGCCAGCAGCCAGGCGGGGGACGAGACCCAGTACTTC. This translates into CASSQAGDETQYF.

V gene TRBV6-1 combines with J gene TRBJ2-7; perhaps D is TRBD1 or TRBD2 (6 bases each). CDR1 is MNHNS and CDR2 is SASEGT in the germline V gene. The CDR3 loop spans 14 amino acids. The ends were cut back, 6 bases at V and 5 bases at J, with 17 bases in the middle. CDR3 sequence (DNA): TGTGCCAGCAGCCGCCGATGGGGGGCCGACGAGCAGTACTTC. The encoded protein is CASSRRWGADEQYF.

In its sample, this clonotype was seen a few times. This chain connects TRBV29-1 to TRBJ2-3; D gene ambiguous. Germline values: CDR1 SQVTM, CDR2 ANQGSEA. This CDR3 region has 13 residues. The V and J ends lost 3 bases and 0 bases respectively, with 7 bases between them. The CDR3 reads CSVEKDSTDTQYF. In DNA, the CDR3 is TGCAGCGTTGAGAAAGATAGCACAGATACGCAGTATTTT.

In this sample, this clonotype turned up a few times. The chain couples TRBV5-1 to TRBJ2-1, with 11 bases lining up with TRBD2. The junction had 3 bases not matched to a gene; V was cut back by 0 bases and J by 4 bases. The CDR3 sequence is 16 residues long. Germline CDR1 reads SGHRS; CDR2 reads YFSETQ. For the CDR3, the DNA is TGCGCCAGCAGCTTGGTCCCTAGCGGGGGGTACAATGAGCAGTTCTTC. Its translation is CASSLVPSGGYNEQFF.

This clonotype was seen at least ten times. V and J are TRBV7-9 and TRBJ2-7, with TRBD1 matching over 8 bases. Germline loops: CDR1 SEHNR, CDR2 FQNEAQ (reference sequence). This CDR3 has 14 amino acids. The V and J ends lost 4 bases and 3 bases, in that order; junction bases with no gene match: 5. CDR3 protein: CASSSGGSVYEQYF. CDR3 nucleotide sequence: TGTGCCAGCAGCTCAGGGGGCTCGGTCTACGAGCAGTACTTC.

This chain joins TRBV29-1 and TRBJ2-2, with a weak D call TRBD2 (7 bases). CDR1 and CDR2 (germline): SQVTM, ANQGSEA. V was trimmed by 4 bases and J by 4 bases, leaving 13 bases between them. CDR3 length equals 14 residues. The CDR3 nucleotides read TGCAGCGTTGCTCGGGGGGCGGGCACCGGGGAGCTGTTTTTT. Translated, it gives CSVARGAGTGELFF.